The source of this T cell receptor (beta chain) is a study of shared clonotypes between healthy human individuals. Overall study findings and caveats: Few donors limited the genetic and exposure-history diversity represented. Generation probabilities were higher for clonotypes shared across all four sorted-subset donors than for unshared ones.

The count of this clone is one. Its antigen is unidentified. The CDR3 has 15 residues. V was pared by 5 bases and J by 4 bases, with 18 bases between. In germline, CDR1 is SEHNR, CDR2 FQNEAQ (reference sequence). The genomic DNA of each subset was split evenly across several immunoSEQ plates. Method: immunoSEQ multiplex PCR; TCRdb's copy keeps in-frame clones and lacks some. The sample comprises approximately 720,000 clones, 72% of which are singletons, and 1.8% rests with the top ten. Sequenced input: memory CD4+ T cells sorted from blood. Subset: CD45RA-negative fraction. V and J are TRBV7-9 and TRBJ2-7; the D gene is possibly TRBD2 (6 bases). This receptor was taken from a woman between 25 and 40 years old in good health. CDR3 amino acids: CASSPLTRELYEQYF. DNA for the CDR3: TGTGCCAGCAGCCCATTGACCCGGGAGCTTTACGAGCAGTACTTC.